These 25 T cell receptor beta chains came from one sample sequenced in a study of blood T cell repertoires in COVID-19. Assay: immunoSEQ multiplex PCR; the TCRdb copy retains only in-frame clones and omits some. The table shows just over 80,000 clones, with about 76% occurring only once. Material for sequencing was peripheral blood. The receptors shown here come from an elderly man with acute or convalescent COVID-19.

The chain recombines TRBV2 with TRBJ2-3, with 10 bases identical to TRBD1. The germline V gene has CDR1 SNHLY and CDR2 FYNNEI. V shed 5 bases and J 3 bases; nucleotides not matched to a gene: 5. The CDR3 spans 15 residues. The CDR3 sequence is CASSRTGGTTDTQYF. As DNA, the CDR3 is TGTGCCAGCAGTCGGACAGGGGGAACAACAGATACGCAGTATTTT.

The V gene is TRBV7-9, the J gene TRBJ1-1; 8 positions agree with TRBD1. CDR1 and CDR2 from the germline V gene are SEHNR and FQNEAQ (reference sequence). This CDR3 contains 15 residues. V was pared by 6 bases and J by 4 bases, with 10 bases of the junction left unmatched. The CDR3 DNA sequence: TGTGCCAGCAGTCATACCGGGACAGGCCGCACTGAAGCTTTCTTT. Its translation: CASSHTGTGRTEAFF.

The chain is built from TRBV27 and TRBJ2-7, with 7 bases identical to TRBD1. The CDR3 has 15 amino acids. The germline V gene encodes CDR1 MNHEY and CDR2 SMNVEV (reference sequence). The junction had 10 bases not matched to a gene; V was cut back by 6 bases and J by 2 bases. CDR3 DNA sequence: TGTGCCAGCAGCCGAAAGGGACAGCTTACCTACGAGCAGTACTTC. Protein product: CASSRKGQLTYEQYF.

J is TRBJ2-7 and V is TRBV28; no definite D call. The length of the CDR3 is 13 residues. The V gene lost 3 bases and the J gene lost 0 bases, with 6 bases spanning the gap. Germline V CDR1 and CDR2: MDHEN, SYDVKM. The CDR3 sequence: CASSFGGSYEQYF. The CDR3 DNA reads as TGTGCCAGCAGTTTTGGCGGCTCCTACGAGCAGTACTTC.

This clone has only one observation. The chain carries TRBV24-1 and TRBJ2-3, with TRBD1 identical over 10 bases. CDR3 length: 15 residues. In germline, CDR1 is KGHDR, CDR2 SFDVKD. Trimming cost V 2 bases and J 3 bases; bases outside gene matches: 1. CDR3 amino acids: CATSDSGQGTDTQYF. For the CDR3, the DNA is TGTGCCACCAGTGATTCGGGACAGGGGACAGATACGCAGTATTTT.

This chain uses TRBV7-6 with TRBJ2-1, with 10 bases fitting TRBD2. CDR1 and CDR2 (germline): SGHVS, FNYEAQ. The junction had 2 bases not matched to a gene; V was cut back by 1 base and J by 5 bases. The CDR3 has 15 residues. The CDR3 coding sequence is TGTGCCAGCAGCTTAGAACTAGCGGGAAACAATGAGCAGTTCTTC. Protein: CASSLELAGNNEQFF. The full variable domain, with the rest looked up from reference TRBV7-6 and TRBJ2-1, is GAGVSQSPRYKVTKRGQDVALRCDPISGHVSLYWYRQALGQGPEFLTYFNYEAQQDKSGLPNDRFSAERPEGSISTLTIQRTEQRDSAMYRCASSLELAGNNEQFFGPGTRLTVL.

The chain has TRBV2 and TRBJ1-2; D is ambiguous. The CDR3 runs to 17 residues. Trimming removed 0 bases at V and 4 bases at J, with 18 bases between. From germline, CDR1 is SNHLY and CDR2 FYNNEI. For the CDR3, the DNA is TGTGCCAGCAGTGAAGCGAGGTCGAGGTCCCCTGGCTATGGCTACACCTTC. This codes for CASSEARSRSPGYGYTF.

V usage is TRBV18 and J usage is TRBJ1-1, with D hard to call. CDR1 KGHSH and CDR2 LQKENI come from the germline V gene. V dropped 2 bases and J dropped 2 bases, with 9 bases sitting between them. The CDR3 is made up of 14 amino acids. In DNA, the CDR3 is TGTGCCAGCTCACCAGTCCAGATAAACACTGAAGCTTTCTTT. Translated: CASSPVQINTEAFF.

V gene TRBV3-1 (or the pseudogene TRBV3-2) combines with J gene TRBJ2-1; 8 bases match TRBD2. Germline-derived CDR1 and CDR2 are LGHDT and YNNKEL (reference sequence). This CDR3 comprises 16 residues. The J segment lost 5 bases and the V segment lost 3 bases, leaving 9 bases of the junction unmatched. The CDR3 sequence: CASSHVRTSPDNEQFF. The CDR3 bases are TGTGCCAGCAGCCACGTCCGGACTAGCCCCGACAATGAGCAGTTCTTC.

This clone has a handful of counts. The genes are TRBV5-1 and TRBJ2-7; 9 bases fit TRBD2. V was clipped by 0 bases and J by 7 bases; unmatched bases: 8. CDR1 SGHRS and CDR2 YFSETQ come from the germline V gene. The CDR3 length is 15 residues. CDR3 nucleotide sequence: TGCGCCAGCAGCTTGGACTTAGCGGGAGTGTCTGAGCAGTACTTC. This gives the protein CASSLDLAGVSEQYF.

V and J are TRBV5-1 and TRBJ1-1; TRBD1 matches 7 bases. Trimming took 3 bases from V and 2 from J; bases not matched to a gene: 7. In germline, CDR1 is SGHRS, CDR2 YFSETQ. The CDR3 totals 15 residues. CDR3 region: CASSWRDRDNTEAFF. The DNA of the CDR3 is TGCGCCAGCAGCTGGCGAGACAGGGATAACACTGAAGCTTTCTTT.

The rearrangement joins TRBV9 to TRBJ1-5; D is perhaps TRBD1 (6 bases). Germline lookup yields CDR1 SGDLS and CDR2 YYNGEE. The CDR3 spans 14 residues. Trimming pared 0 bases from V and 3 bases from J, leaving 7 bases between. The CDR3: CASSVGDTNQPQHF. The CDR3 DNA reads TGTGCCAGCAGCGTAGGGGACACCAATCAGCCCCAGCATTTT.

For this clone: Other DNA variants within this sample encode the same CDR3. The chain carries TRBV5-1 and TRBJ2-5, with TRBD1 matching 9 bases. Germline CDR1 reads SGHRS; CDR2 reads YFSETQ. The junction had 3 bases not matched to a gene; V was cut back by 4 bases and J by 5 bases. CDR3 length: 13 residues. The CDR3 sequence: CASSPGQGETQYF. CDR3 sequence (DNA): TGCGCCAGCAGCCCAGGACAGGGGGAGACCCAGTACTTC.

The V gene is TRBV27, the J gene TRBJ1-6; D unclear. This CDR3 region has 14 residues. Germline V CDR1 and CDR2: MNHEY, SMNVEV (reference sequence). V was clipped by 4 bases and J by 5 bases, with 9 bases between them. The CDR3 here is CASSYFPDNSPLHF. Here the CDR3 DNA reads TGTGCCAGCAGTTATTTTCCGGATAATTCACCCCTCCACTTT.

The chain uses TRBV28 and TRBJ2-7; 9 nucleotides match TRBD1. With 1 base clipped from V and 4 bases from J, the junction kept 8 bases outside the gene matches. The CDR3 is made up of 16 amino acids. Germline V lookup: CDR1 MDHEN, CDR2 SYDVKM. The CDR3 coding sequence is TGTGCCAGCAGTTTATTAGGCTGGACAGGGGAATACGAGCAGTACTTC. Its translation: CASSLLGWTGEYEQYF.

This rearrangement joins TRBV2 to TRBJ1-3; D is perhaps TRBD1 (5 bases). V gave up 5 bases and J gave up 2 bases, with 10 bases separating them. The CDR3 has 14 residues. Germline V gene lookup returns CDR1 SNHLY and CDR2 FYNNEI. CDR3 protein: CASSSGGTGNTIYF. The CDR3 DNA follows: TGTGCCAGCAGTAGCGGGGGGACTGGAAACACCATATATTTT.

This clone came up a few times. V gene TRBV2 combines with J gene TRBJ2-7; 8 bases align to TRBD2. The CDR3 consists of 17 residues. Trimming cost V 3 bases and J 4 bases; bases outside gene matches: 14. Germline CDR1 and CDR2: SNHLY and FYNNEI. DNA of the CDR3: TGTGCCAGCAGTGAGTCTTCTTCTGCGGGGGGTTTGTACGAGCAGTACTTC. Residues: CASSESSSAGGLYEQYF.

CDR3 coding DNA: TGCAGCGGGACTGAGGGGACTGGAACTAATGAAAAACTGTTTTTT. Its translation: CSGTEGTGTNEKLFF. The chain recombines TRBV29-1 with TRBJ1-4, with a weak D call TRBD1 (5 bases). This CDR3 is 15 amino acids long. Germline V gene data show CDR1 as SQVTM and CDR2 as ANQGSEA. V lost 7 bases, J lost 1 base, and 16 bases lay in between. Complete variable domain (other parts from reference TRBV29-1 and TRBJ1-4): SAVISQKPSRDICQRGTSLTIQCQVDSQVTMMFWYRQQPGQSLTLIATANQGSEATYESGFVIDKFPISRPNLTFSTLTVSNMSPEDSSIYLCSGTEGTGTNEKLFFGSGTQLSVL.

The DNA of the CDR3 is TGTGCCAGCAGTCGAAGACAGGGCGCCGGGGAGCTGTTTTTT. Amino acids: CASSRRQGAGELFF. The chain is built from TRBV28 and TRBJ2-2; TRBD1 aligns across 7 bases. V was clipped by 5 bases and J by 6 bases; unmatched bases: 6. CDR3 size: 14 residues. Germline values: CDR1 MDHEN, CDR2 SYDVKM.

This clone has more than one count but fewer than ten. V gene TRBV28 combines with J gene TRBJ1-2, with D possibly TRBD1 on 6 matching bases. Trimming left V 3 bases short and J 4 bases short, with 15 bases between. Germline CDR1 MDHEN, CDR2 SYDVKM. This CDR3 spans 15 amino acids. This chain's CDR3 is CASSFIQGQAYGYTF. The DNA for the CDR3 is TGTGCCAGCAGTTTTATTCAGGGGCAGGCCTATGGCTACACCTTC.

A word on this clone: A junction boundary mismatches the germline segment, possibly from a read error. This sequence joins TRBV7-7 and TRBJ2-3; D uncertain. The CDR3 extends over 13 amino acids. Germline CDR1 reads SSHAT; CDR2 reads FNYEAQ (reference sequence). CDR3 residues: CASSLARSDTQYF. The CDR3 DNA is TGTGCTAGCAGCTTAGCCCGGTCAGATACGCAGTATTTT.

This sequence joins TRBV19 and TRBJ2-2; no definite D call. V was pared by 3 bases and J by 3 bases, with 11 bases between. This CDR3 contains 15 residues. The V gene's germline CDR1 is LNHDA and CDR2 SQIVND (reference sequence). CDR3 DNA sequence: TGTGCCAGTAGTATTAACAGAGCTGACACCGGGGAGCTGTTTTTT. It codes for CASSINRADTGELFF.

CDR3 DNA sequence: TGTGCCACCAGTGACTCTAGCGGGAGTATCCAAGAGACCCAGTACTTC. Translating it yields CATSDSSGSIQETQYF. This chain uses TRBV24-1 with TRBJ2-5; 10 bases align to TRBD2. V dropped 4 bases and J dropped 1; count of bases not matched to a gene: 5. CDR1 is KGHDR and CDR2 is SFDVKD in the germline V gene. The CDR3 runs to 16 residues.

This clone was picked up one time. CDR3 protein: CASSQDIGYEQYF. The CDR3 region has the DNA TGCGCCAGCAGCCAAGATATCGGGTACGAGCAGTACTTC. The chain recombines TRBV4-1 with TRBJ2-7; D uncertain. Germline CDR1 MGHRA, CDR2 YSYEKL. Trimming shortened V by 0 bases and J by 4 bases, and 7 bases separated the two germline ends. The CDR3 is made up of 13 amino acids.

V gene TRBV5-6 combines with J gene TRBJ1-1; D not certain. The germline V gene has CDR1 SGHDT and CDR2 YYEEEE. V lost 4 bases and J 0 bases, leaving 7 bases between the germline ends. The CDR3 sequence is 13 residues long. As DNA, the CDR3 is TGTGCCAGCAGCGGCAGGTTGAACACTGAAGCTTTCTTT. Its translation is CASSGRLNTEAFF.